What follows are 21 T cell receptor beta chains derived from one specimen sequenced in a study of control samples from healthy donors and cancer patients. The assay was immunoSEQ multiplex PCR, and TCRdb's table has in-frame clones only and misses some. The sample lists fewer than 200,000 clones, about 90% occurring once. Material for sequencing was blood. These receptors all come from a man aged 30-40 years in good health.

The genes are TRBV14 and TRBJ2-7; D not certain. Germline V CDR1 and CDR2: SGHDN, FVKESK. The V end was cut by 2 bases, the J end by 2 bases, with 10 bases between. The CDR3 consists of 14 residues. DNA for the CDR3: TGTGCCAGCAGCCAATTACTGGGGACCTACGAGCAGTACTTC. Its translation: CASSQLLGTYEQYF.

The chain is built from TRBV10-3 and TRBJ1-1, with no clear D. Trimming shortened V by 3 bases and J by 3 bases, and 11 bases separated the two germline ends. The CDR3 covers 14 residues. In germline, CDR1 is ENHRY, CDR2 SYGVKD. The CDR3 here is CAISDEGVDTEAFF. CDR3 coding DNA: TGTGCCATCAGTGACGAGGGTGTGGACACTGAAGCTTTCTTT.

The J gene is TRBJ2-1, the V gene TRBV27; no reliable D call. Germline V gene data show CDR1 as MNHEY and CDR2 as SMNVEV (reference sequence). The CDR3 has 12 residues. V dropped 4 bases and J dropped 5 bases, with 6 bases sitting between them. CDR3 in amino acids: CASSSQNNEQFF. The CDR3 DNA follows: TGTGCCAGCAGTTCCCAAAACAATGAGCAGTTCTTC.

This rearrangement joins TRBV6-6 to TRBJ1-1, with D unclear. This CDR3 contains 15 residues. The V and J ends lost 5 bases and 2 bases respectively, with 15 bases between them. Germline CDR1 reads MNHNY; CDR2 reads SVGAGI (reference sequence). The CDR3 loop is CASSHHRSLNTEAFF. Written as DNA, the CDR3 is TGTGCCAGCAGTCACCATCGGAGTTTAAACACTGAAGCTTTCTTT.

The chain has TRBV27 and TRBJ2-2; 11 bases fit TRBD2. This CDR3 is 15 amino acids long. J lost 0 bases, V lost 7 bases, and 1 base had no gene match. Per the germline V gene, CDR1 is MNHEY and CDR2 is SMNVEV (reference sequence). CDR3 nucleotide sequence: TGTGCCAGCACGGGACTAGCGGCGAACACCGGGGAGCTGTTTTTT. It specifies CASTGLAANTGELFF.

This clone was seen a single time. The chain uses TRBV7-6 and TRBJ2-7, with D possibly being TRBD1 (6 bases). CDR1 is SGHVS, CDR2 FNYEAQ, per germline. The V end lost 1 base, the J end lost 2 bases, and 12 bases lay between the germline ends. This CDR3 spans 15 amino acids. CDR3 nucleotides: TGTGCCAGCAGCTTAGAATCAGGGGTCCCCTACGAGCAGTACTTC. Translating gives CASSLESGVPYEQYF.

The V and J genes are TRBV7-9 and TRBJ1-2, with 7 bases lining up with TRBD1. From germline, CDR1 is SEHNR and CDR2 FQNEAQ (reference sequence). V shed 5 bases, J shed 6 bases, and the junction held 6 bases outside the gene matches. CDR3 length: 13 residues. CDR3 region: CASSRGTDHGYTF. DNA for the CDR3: TGTGCCAGCAGCCGAGGGACAGACCATGGCTACACCTTC. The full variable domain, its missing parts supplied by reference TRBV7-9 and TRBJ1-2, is DTGVSQNPRHKITKRGQNVTFRCDPISEHNRLYWYRQTLGQGPEFLTYFQNEAQLEKSRLLSDRFSAERPKGSFSTLEIQRTEQGDSAMYLCASSRGTDHGYTFGSGTRLTVV.

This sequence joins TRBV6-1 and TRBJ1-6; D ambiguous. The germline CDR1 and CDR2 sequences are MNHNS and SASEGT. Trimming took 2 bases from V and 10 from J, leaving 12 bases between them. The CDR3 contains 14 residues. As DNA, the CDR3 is TGTGCCAGCAGTGAACTCCTCAAGGGATCACCCCTCCACTTT. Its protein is CASSELLKGSPLHF.

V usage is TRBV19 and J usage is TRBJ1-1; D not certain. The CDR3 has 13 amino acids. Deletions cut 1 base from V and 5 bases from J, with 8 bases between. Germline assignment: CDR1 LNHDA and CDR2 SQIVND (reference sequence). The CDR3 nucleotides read TGTGCCAGTAGTATAGTGGGTGGAACTGAAGCTTTCTTT. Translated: CASSIVGGTEAFF.

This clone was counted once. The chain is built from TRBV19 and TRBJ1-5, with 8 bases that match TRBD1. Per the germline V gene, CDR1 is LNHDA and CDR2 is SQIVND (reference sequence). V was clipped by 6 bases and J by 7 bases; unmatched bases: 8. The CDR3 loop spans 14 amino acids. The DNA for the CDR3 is TGTGCCAGTAGCCCGCGACAGGGGAGGCAGCCCCAGCATTTT. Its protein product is CASSPRQGRQPQHF.

The CDR3 nucleotides are TGTGCCAGCAGTGAAAGGGGTCTATTCAACACCCAGCCCCAGCATTTT. Its protein is CASSERGLFNTQPQHF. This chain connects TRBV6-1 to TRBJ1-5; possibly TRBD1 for D (5 bases). The CDR3 length is 16 residues. V was pared by 2 bases and J by 7 bases, with 18 bases between. Germline values: CDR1 MNHNS, CDR2 SASEGT.

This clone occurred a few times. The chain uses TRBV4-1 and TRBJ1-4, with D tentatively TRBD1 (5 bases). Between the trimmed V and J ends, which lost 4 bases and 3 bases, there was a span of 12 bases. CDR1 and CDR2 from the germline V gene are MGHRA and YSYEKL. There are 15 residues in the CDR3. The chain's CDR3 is CASSRKGLANEKLFF. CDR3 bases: TGCGCCAGCAGCCGTAAGGGGTTGGCTAATGAAAAACTGTTTTTT.

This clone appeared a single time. The CDR3 nucleotides read TGCGCCAGCAGCCAAGGGCCCCCGGCGGGCCGAGCCAAAAACATTCAGTACTTC. Amino acids: CASSQGPPAGRAKNIQYF. This chain connects TRBV4-1 to TRBJ2-4; weak D call: TRBD2 (5 bases). CDR3 size: 18 residues. V was shortened by 1 base and J by 0 bases, with 16 bases between the two germline ends. Germline CDR1 and CDR2: MGHRA and YSYEKL.

The DNA of the CDR3 is TGTGCCAGCTCACCTTCAAGGCCCGGATATGGGGAGACCCAGTACTTC. Its translation is CASSPSRPGYGETQYF. This chain connects TRBV18 to TRBJ2-5; D is ambiguous. Germline-derived CDR1 and CDR2 are KGHSH and LQKENI. The CDR3 is made up of 16 amino acids. V lost 3 bases, J lost 5 bases, and 19 bases lay in between.

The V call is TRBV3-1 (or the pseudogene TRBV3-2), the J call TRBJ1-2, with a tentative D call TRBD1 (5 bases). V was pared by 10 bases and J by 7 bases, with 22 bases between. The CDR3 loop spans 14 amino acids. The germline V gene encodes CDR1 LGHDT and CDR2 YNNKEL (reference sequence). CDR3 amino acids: CATQLEGRPGGYTF. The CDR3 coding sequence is TGTGCCACCCAGTTGGAGGGGCGCCCCGGTGGCTACACCTTC.

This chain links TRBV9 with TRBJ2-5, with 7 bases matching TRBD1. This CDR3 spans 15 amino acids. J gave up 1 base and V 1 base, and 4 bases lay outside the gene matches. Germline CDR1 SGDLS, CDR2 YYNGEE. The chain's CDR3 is CASSVLGQPQETQYF. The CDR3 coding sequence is TGTGCCAGCAGCGTATTGGGACAGCCCCAAGAGACCCAGTACTTC.

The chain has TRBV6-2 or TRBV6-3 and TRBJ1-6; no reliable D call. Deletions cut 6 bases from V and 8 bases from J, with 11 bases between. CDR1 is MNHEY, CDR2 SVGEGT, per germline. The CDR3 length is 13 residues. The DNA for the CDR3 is TGTGCCAGCAGCCCCGGGCTCCATTCACCCCTCCACTTT. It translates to CASSPGLHSPLHF.

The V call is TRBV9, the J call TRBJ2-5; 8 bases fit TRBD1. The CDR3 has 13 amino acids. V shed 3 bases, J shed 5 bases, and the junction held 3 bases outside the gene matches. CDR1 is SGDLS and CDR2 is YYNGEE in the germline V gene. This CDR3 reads CASSETGGETQYF. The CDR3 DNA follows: TGTGCCAGCAGCGAAACAGGGGGGGAGACCCAGTACTTC.

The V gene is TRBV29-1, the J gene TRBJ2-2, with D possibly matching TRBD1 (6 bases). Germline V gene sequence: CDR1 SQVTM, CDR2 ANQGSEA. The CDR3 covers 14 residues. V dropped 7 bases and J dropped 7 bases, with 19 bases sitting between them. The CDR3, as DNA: TGCAGCGGGGGAGAAACAGGGAAAGGCGGGGAGCTGTTTTTT. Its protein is CSGGETGKGGELFF.

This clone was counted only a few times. Here the CDR3 reads CASSRDRALYEQYF. In nucleotides, the CDR3 is TGTGCCAGCAGTCGGGACAGGGCCCTCTACGAGCAGTACTTC. The chain employs TRBV2 and TRBJ2-7, with 9 positions matching TRBD1. CDR1 is SNHLY, CDR2 FYNNEI, per germline. The CDR3 is made up of 14 amino acids. With V trimmed by 5 bases and J by 3 bases, 5 bases remained unmatched.

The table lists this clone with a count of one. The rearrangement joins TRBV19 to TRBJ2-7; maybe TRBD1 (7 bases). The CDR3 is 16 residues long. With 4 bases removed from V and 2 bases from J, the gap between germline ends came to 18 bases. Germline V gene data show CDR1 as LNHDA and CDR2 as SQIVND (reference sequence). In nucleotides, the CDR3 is TGTGCCAGTAGTACCATGGGGGGACAGTTTCCCTACGAGCAGTACTTC. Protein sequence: CASSTMGGQFPYEQYF.